Shown below are 15 T cell receptor beta chains from a single sample sequenced in a study of CD8 T cells in ankylosing spondylitis. TCRdb re-called the 5' RACE reads through MiXCR, storing one row per CDR3 protein. The sample holds 350,000 to 450,000 distinct CDR3 sequences; around 20% are singletons and the top ten take over 10%. What was sequenced was blood, either unsorted or a sorted T cell fraction (not recorded which). These receptors were taken from a male donor with ankylosing spondylitis or in good health (not recorded which).

This clonotype was counted a few times. The CDR3 DNA follows: TGCGCCACCCCCAGACCGAAACAGGGTCGCGAGCAGTACTTC. It yields the protein CATPRPKQGREQYF. The V gene is TRBV5-1, the J gene TRBJ2-7; D possibly corresponds to TRBD1 (6 bases). Looked up from germline, CDR1 is SGHRS and CDR2 is YFSETQ. V was cut by 9 bases and J by 6 bases, with 22 bases left in between. The CDR3 spans 14 residues.

This clonotype was detected only a few times. The chain carries TRBV20-1 and TRBJ1-1, with a tentative D call TRBD1 (6 bases). This CDR3 is built from 18 residues. V gave up 3 bases and J gave up 2 bases, with 25 bases separating them. The germline CDR1 and CDR2 sequences are DFQATT and SNEGSKA (reference sequence). Here the CDR3 reads CSASYWRDIWDRNTEAFF. Written as DNA, the CDR3 is TGCAGTGCTAGTTACTGGAGGGACATATGGGACCGTAACACTGAAGCTTTCTTT.

This clonotype showed up just a few times. The V gene is TRBV24-1, the J gene TRBJ2-1, with 8 bases identical to TRBD1. CDR3 length: 15 residues. Looked up from germline, CDR1 is KGHDR and CDR2 is SFDVKD. V dropped 3 bases and J dropped 4; count of bases not matched to a gene: 4. This chain's CDR3 is CATSDRTGLYNEQFF. In nucleotides, the CDR3 is TGTGCCACCAGTGATAGGACAGGGTTATACAATGAGCAGTTCTTC.

The chain couples TRBV7-9 to TRBJ2-5; either TRBD1 or TRBD2 may fit D (7 bases each). Germline V gene sequence: CDR1 SEHNR, CDR2 FQNEAQ (reference sequence). The ends were cut back, 7 bases at V and 3 bases at J, with 15 bases in the middle. The CDR3 has 14 residues. DNA for the CDR3: TGTGCCAGCACCCATTCAGGGGGGGAAGAGACCCAGTACTTC. Amino acid sequence: CASTHSGGEETQYF. The whole variable domain, filled in from reference TRBV7-9 and TRBJ2-5, reads DTGVSQNPRHKITKRGQNVTFRCDPISEHNRLYWYRQTLGQGPEFLTYFQNEAQLEKSRLLSDRFSAERPKGSFSTLEIQRTEQGDSAMYLCASTHSGGEETQYFGPGTRLLVL.

This clonotype was counted between two and nine times. The chain has TRBV7-9 and TRBJ2-2; D unclear. Per the germline V gene, CDR1 is SEHNR and CDR2 is FQNEAQ (reference sequence). Trimming took 9 bases from V and 5 from J, leaving 10 bases between them. The CDR3 runs to 12 residues. The CDR3 loop reads CASYYQTGELFF. The CDR3 DNA sequence: TGTGCCAGTTACTATCAAACCGGGGAGCTGTTTTTT.

This clonotype was seen only a few times. CDR3 nucleotides: TGTGCCAGCAGTAGGACAGGGGGATACGAGCAGTACTTC. It translates to CASSRTGGYEQYF. This rearrangement joins TRBV7-9 to TRBJ2-7, with 10 bases matching TRBD1. The germline V gene encodes CDR1 SEHNR and CDR2 FQNEAQ (reference sequence). The CDR3 extends over 13 amino acids. J gave up 4 bases and V 6 bases, and 3 bases lay outside the gene matches. The entire variable domain, with the rest obtained from reference TRBV7-9 and TRBJ2-7, is as follows: DTGVSQNPRHKITKRGQNVTFRCDPISEHNRLYWYRQTLGQGPEFLTYFQNEAQLEKSRLLSDRFSAERPKGSFSTLEIQRTEQGDSAMYLCASSRTGGYEQYFGPGTRLTVT.

The chain has TRBV11-2 and TRBJ1-5, with TRBD1 identical over 7 bases. CDR3 length: 18 amino acids. The ends lost 0 bases at V and 0 bases at J; junction bases unmatched: 8. Germline CDR1 is SGHAT and CDR2 is FQNNGV. CDR3 sequence reads: CASSLDRDSSDSNQPQHF. For the CDR3, the DNA is TGTGCCAGCAGCTTAGACCGGGACAGTTCGGATAGCAATCAGCCCCAGCATTTT.

The CDR3 DNA follows: TGTGCCAGCAGTTTACACAGCACAGATACGCAGTATTTT. Protein: CASSLHSTDTQYF. The rearrangement links TRBV28 to TRBJ2-3; D call uncertain. The CDR3 consists of 13 residues. Germline V gene sequence: CDR1 MDHEN, CDR2 SYDVKM. V lost 2 bases to trimming and J lost 0 bases, with 3 bases between them.

V is TRBV12-3 or TRBV12-4 and J is TRBJ2-5; D gene unclear. The CDR3 extends over 12 amino acids. Between the trimmed V and J ends, which lost 6 bases and 5 bases, there was a span of 10 bases. Written as DNA, the CDR3 is TGTGCCAGCAGCCCCCCGGCGGAGACCCAGTACTTC. Translating it yields CASSPPAETQYF.

A few counts support this clonotype. The chain uses TRBV5-1 and TRBJ2-1; TRBD2 aligns across 9 bases. CDR1 SGHRS and CDR2 YFSETQ come from the germline V gene. The CDR3 runs to 17 residues. With 0 bases clipped from V and 0 bases from J, the junction kept 4 bases outside the gene matches. The CDR3 here is CASSLEASGASYNEQFF. CDR3 DNA: TGCGCCAGCAGCTTGGAGGCTAGCGGGGCCTCCTACAATGAGCAGTTCTTC.

The chain has TRBV12-3 or TRBV12-4 and TRBJ2-3; 11 bases map to TRBD2. V gave up 3 bases and J gave up 1 base; unmatched junction bases: 15. CDR3 length: 20 amino acids. The CDR3 bases are TGTGCCAGCAGTTTGATAATTGGTCTAGCGGGGGGAACGGGCACAGATACGCAGTATTTT. This sequence encodes CASSLIIGLAGGTGTDTQYF.

In this sample, this clonotype turned up a few times. J is TRBJ1-6 and V is TRBV12-3 or TRBV12-4; 11 positions match TRBD1. After removal of 5 bases from V and 12 bases from J, the junction contained 9 bases not matched to a gene. The length of the CDR3 is 15 residues. The CDR3 sequence is CASSNDRTGGLPLHF. For the CDR3, the DNA is TGTGCCAGCAGTAATGATAGGACAGGGGGCTTACCCCTCCACTTT.

This clonotype was observed a few times. The chain carries TRBV3-1 and TRBJ2-7, with D perhaps TRBD1 (6 bases). This CDR3 contains 13 residues. Germline V lookup: CDR1 LGHDT, CDR2 YNNKEL (reference sequence). Between the trimmed V and J ends, which lost 6 bases and 6 bases, there was a span of 15 bases. CDR3 nucleotides: TGTGCCAGCAGGCCAACCACAGGGATCGAGCAGTACTTC. This gives the protein CASRPTTGIEQYF.

This chain connects TRBV12-3 or TRBV12-4 to TRBJ2-3, with D possibly being TRBD2 (6 bases). The CDR3 has 17 residues. Trimming stripped 5 bases from V and 2 bases from J, with 20 bases between. The CDR3 coding sequence is TGTGCCAGCAGTCCCGATAGGGACTCCCCGGCCACAGATACGCAGTATTTT. Residues: CASSPDRDSPATDTQYF.

This chain links TRBV28 with TRBJ1-2, with D tentatively TRBD1 (5 bases). The CDR3 has 14 amino acids. V was pared by 3 bases and J by 8 bases, with 16 bases between. Germline CDR1 MDHEN, CDR2 SYDVKM. The CDR3 region has the DNA TGTGCCAGCAGTTTCAGGGAGATGGGAAGGGGCTACACCTTC. Translating it yields CASSFREMGRGYTF.